The rows below give T cell receptor beta chains drawn from one sample of a study of cytomegalovirus exposure and HLA in healthy donors. Method: immunoSEQ multiplex PCR; TCRdb's copy keeps in-frame clones and lacks some. The data contain more than 250,000 clones, roughly 88% of them seen just once; the ten biggest clones take up 0.65% to 0.85%. Material for sequencing was PBMCs. These receptors were collected from a woman between 18 and 29 years old in good health and CMV-seronegative. The CDR3 runs from the conserved cysteine through the conserved F or W. Fields, in order: D gene, J gene, clone size, V gene, CDR3 DNA, CDR3 protein. A D gene is named only where the DNA matches it firmly. Not every row has a clone size; where given, it reads once, few, many or a size class.

- | TRBJ2-1 | - | TRBV18 | TGTGCCAGCTCACCGTACGACGGGATTTCGGCCAATGAGCAGTTCTTC | CASSPYDGISANEQFF
TRBD2 | TRBJ2-7 | - | TRBV6-5 | TGTGCCAGCAAGGGACTACCGACCTACGAGCAGTACTTC | CASKGLPTYEQYF
- | TRBJ2-1 | - | TRBV30 | TGTGCCTGGAGCCTCCGGGACTACAATGAGCAGTTCTTC | CAWSLRDYNEQFF
- | TRBJ2-7 | - | TRBV27 | TGTGCCAGCAAGGCGGGGCAGGTCACCTACGAGCAGTACTTC | CASKAGQVTYEQYF
TRBD1 | TRBJ1-1 | - | TRBV5-6 | TGTGCCAGCAGCTCCACGTATCCGGGACAGGGGTACACTGAAGCTTTCTTT | CASSSTYPGQGYTEAFF
- | TRBJ2-5 | - | TRBV7-2 | TGTGCCAGCAGCTTAGGAGCCGGGGAGTTGGAGACCCAGTACTTC | CASSLGAGELETQYF
TRBD2 | TRBJ2-7 | - | TRBV4-3 | TGCGCCAGCAGCCAGAATAGCGGGTACGAGCAGTACTTC | CASSQNSGYEQYF
- | TRBJ1-1 | - | TRBV2 | TGTGCCAGCATCGGTGGGAGCTCCCAATTCCCCAACACTGAAGCTTTCTTT | CASIGGSSQFPNTEAFF
- | TRBJ2-7 | - | TRBV18 | TGTGCCAGCTCACCGCGCAGGGATACCGTCTACGAGCAGTACTTC | CASSPRRDTVYEQYF
- | TRBJ1-1 | once | TRBV18 | TGTGCCAGCTCACCGAGTAGCATGAACACTGAAGCTTTCTTT | CASSPSSMNTEAFF
- | TRBJ1-1 | - | TRBV2 | TGTGCCAGCAGTACGGACGGGGGCACTGAAGCTTTCTTT | CASSTDGGTEAFF